This entry lists 18 T cell receptor beta chains sequenced from one sample in a study of OX40 agonist ivuxolimab in advanced cancers. Method: immunoSEQ multiplex PCR; TCRdb's copy keeps in-frame clones and lacks some. The table records more than 60,000 clones, roughly 85% of them present only once. Here the sequenced sample was CD4+ or CD8+ T cells sorted from blood, taken in a trial of the OX40 agonist ivuxolimab. These receptors were obtained from an adult with an advanced solid tumor such as melanoma, head and neck, liver or kidney cancer.

This clone came up a few times. The chain couples TRBV5-6 to TRBJ1-2; D gene ambiguous. V lost 1 base and J 3 bases, leaving 10 bases between the germline ends. Germline lookup yields CDR1 SGHDT and CDR2 YYEEEE. The CDR3 is made up of 14 amino acids. The CDR3 sequence is CASSLIRGDYGYTF. CDR3 nucleotides: TGTGCCAGCAGCTTGATCCGGGGAGACTATGGCTACACCTTC.

The CDR3 spells CASSDRGNNSPLHF. CDR3 sequence (DNA): TGTGCCAGCAGTGACAGGGGAAATAATTCACCCCTCCACTTT. The genes are TRBV28 and TRBJ1-6; 8 positions agree with TRBD1. The CDR3 is 14 amino acids. Germline-derived CDR1 and CDR2 are MDHEN and SYDVKM. Germline trimming cut 5 bases from V and 5 bases from J; bases unmatched to any gene: 2.

V and J are TRBV27 and TRBJ2-6; D is ambiguous. Trimming stripped 0 bases from V and 7 bases from J, with 10 bases between. The CDR3 covers 15 residues. Germline assignment: CDR1 MNHEY and CDR2 SMNVEV (reference sequence). In DNA form, the CDR3 reads TGTGCCAGCAGTTTATCGGTCCGCAGAGCCAACGTCCTGACTTTC. Translation gives CASSLSVRRANVLTF.

The rearrangement uses TRBV6-1 and TRBJ2-2; D call uncertain. The CDR3 has 11 amino acids. Trimming pared 8 bases from V and 7 bases from J, leaving 8 bases between. Looked up from germline, CDR1 is MNHNS and CDR2 is SASEGT. The CDR3 region has the DNA TGTGCCAGCGGGTGGATCGGGGAGCTGTTTTTT. It specifies CASGWIGELFF.

In DNA, the CDR3 is TGTGCCATCAGTGGGGACAGGGACAGCAATCAGCCCCAGCATTTT. Protein product: CAISGDRDSNQPQHF. The chain combines TRBV10-3 with TRBJ1-5; 9 positions match TRBD1. Germline CDR1 reads ENHRY; CDR2 reads SYGVKD. This CDR3 is built from 15 residues. Germline trimming cut 4 bases from V and 1 base from J; bases unmatched to any gene: 2.

V is TRBV7-2 and J is TRBJ1-2; maybe TRBD1 (6 bases). V was clipped by 5 bases and J by 2 bases, with 15 bases between them. This CDR3 region has 15 residues. Germline CDR1 reads SGHTA; CDR2 reads FQGNSA. The CDR3 sequence is CASSLRTAYNYGYTF. The DNA for the CDR3 is TGTGCCAGCAGCCTACGGACAGCCTACAACTATGGCTACACCTTC.

This clone turned up a few times. The chain joins TRBV2 to TRBJ1-1; possibly TRBD1 for D (6 bases). Looked up from germline, CDR1 is SNHLY and CDR2 is FYNNEI. Deletions cut 0 bases from V and 5 bases from J, with 13 bases between. CDR3 length: 15 amino acids. The chain's CDR3 is CASSEARGARTEAFF. The CDR3 nucleotides read TGTGCCAGCAGTGAAGCCCGGGGGGCGCGGACTGAAGCTTTCTTT.

The chain links TRBV15 to TRBJ1-5, with a weak D call TRBD1 (5 bases). Germline loops: CDR1 LNHNV, CDR2 YYDKDF (reference sequence). The V gene lost 6 bases and the J gene lost 4 bases, with 19 bases spanning the gap. This CDR3 has 16 residues. CDR3 coding DNA: TGTGCCACCAGAGAGACAGAGACTCATTGGAATCAGCCCCAGCATTTT. Translating it yields CATRETETHWNQPQHF.

The chain has TRBV7-9 and TRBJ2-2, with D unresolved. CDR1 and CDR2 (germline): SEHNR, FQNEAQ (reference sequence). The CDR3 loop spans 15 amino acids. V shed 4 bases and J shed 3 bases, with 12 bases lying between them. The CDR3 DNA reads as TGTGCCAGCAGCTCCCCGTTCCGTGACACCGGGGAGCTGTTTTTT. It is translated as CASSSPFRDTGELFF.

This chain connects TRBV28 to TRBJ2-5, with TRBD2 matching 8 bases. V lost 5 bases, J lost 1 base, and 3 bases stayed unmatched. CDR1 and CDR2 (germline): MDHEN, SYDVKM. The CDR3 totals 14 residues. The CDR3 protein is CASSVSGAQETQYF. The CDR3 bases are TGTGCCAGCAGTGTTAGCGGGGCCCAAGAGACCCAGTACTTC.

The chain joins TRBV21-1 to TRBJ2-7; the listed D gene, TRBD2, was not tested against the DNA. TRBV21-1 is designated a pseudogene. The CDR3 runs to 15 residues. The CDR3 sequence is CASSKVNGGALEQYF. The CDR3 DNA follows: TGTGCCAGCAGCAAAGTGAACGGGGGGGCCCTCGAGCAGTACTTC.

The V gene is TRBV7-3, the J gene TRBJ2-6; TRBD1 agrees at 7 bases. Trimming cost V 5 bases and J 4 bases; bases outside gene matches: 5. Germline V gene lookup returns CDR1 SGHTA and CDR2 FQGTGA. CDR3 length: 15 residues. The CDR3 sequence is CASSLRGPGANVLTF. The CDR3 DNA reads as TGTGCCAGCAGCCTAAGGGGGCCAGGGGCCAACGTCCTGACTTTC.

The rearrangement joins TRBV9 to TRBJ1-3, with D unclear. Germline V gives CDR1 SGDLS, CDR2 YYNGEE. The CDR3 has 16 residues. V dropped 0 bases and J dropped 3 bases, with 13 bases sitting between them. CDR3 in amino acids: CASSVGPIGDGNTIYF. CDR3 DNA sequence: TGTGCCAGCAGCGTAGGTCCGATAGGTGATGGAAACACCATATATTTT.

This clone was counted only a few times. The chain is built from TRBV5-6 and TRBJ1-1, with 9 bases matching TRBD1. V shed 1 base and J 3 bases; nucleotides not matched to a gene: 16. This CDR3 comprises 19 residues. Germline-derived CDR1 and CDR2 are SGHDT and YYEEEE. The chain's CDR3 is CASSLKGTGWKALDTEAFF. CDR3 sequence (DNA): TGTGCCAGCAGCTTGAAGGGGACAGGGTGGAAGGCTTTGGACACTGAAGCTTTCTTT.

The rearrangement joins TRBV21-1 to TRBJ1-1; TRBD1 is the table's D call, not checked against the DNA. TRBV21-1 is a documented pseudogene. This CDR3 is 13 amino acids long. The CDR3 is CASSKGGCTEAFF. The CDR3 coding sequence is TGTGCCAGCAGCAAAGGGGGCTGCACTGAAGCTTTCTTT.

V gene TRBV2 combines with J gene TRBJ2-2; D is unresolved. CDR3 length: 14 residues. V lost 7 bases and J 5 bases, leaving 14 bases between the germline ends. Germline V gene lookup returns CDR1 SNHLY and CDR2 FYNNEI. The CDR3 DNA follows: TGTGCCAGCATAGATATAATAGAGACCGGGGAGCTGTTTTTT. Translating gives CASIDIIETGELFF.

This rearrangement joins TRBV18 to TRBJ1-2; no clear D gene. This CDR3 comprises 15 residues. The V and J ends lost 3 bases and 3 bases respectively, with 14 bases between them. Germline V CDR1 and CDR2: KGHSH, LQKENI. The CDR3 DNA sequence: TGTGCCAGCTCACCCAACGCGGCCCTAGACTATGGCTACACCTTC. Its translation: CASSPNAALDYGYTF.

The V call is TRBV7-6, the J call TRBJ1-6; D remains unclear. The V and J ends lost 4 bases and 7 bases respectively, with 11 bases between them. This CDR3 is 14 amino acids long. CDR1 is SGHVS and CDR2 is FNYEAQ in the germline V gene. In DNA form, the CDR3 reads TGTGCCAGCAGCTCGGCCAGTAAGAATTCACCCCTCCACTTT. The encoded protein is CASSSASKNSPLHF.